This TCR beta chain was retrieved from a study of cytomegalovirus exposure and HLA in healthy donors. PCR amplification relied on 60 Vbeta primers (plus 13 Jbeta primers). The repertoire was sequenced with immunoSEQ multiplex PCR; TCRdb's copy has only in-frame clones and lacks some. The table has 200,000 to 250,000 clones, 70% to 85% seen once. Germline loops: CDR1 LNHDA, CDR2 SQIVND (reference sequence). The CDR3 is 17 residues long. The V end was cut by 1 base, the J end by 0 bases, with 14 bases between. Sequences were obtained from PBMCs. The TCR originated in a woman between 35 and 50 years old in good health and CMV-seronegative. The chain employs TRBV19 and TRBJ2-3, with D perhaps TRBD1 (5 bases). CDR3 coding DNA: TGTGCCAGTAGTATAGGGGGCTCACCCACTAGCACAGATACGCAGTATTTT. Translation: CASSIGGSPTSTDTQYF.